A single sample is the source of the 28 T cell receptor beta chains below, sequenced in a study of blood T cell repertoires in COVID-19. Assay: immunoSEQ multiplex PCR; the TCRdb copy retains only in-frame clones and omits some. This table holds roughly 120,000 clones, about nine tenths found once. The material sequenced was peripheral blood. The receptors shown here come from a man aged 55 to 70 with COVID-19, enrolled during active disease.

Only one count was recorded for this clone. This chain uses TRBV11-2 with TRBJ2-1, with TRBD2 matching 7 bases. The CDR3 extends over 16 amino acids. After removal of 5 bases from V and 4 bases from J, the junction contained 11 bases not matched to a gene. The germline V gene has CDR1 SGHAT and CDR2 FQNNGV. CDR3 loop: CASSVPGGGGYNEQFF. For the CDR3, the DNA is TGTGCCAGCAGCGTCCCCGGCGGGGGAGGGTACAATGAGCAGTTCTTC.

CDR3 DNA: TGTGCCAGCTCCCTTGACAGGGAATATACTGAAGCTTTCTTT. Its translation: CASSLDREYTEAFF. The V call is TRBV18, the J call TRBJ1-1, with 7 nucleotides matching TRBD1. V shed 6 bases, J shed 5 bases, and the junction held 9 bases outside the gene matches. Germline V CDR1 and CDR2: KGHSH, LQKENI. The CDR3 is 14 residues long. Based on the CDR3 plus reference TRBV18 and TRBJ1-1, the full variable domain is NAGVMQNPRHLVRRRGQEARLRCSPMKGHSHVYWYRQLPEEGLKFMVYLQKENIIDESGMPKERFSAEFPKEGPSILRIQQVVRGDSAAYFCASSLDREYTEAFFGQGTRLTVV.

In its sample, this clone was seen once. The chain uses TRBV2 and TRBJ2-3, with TRBD2 matching over 14 bases. Germline V lookup: CDR1 SNHLY, CDR2 FYNNEI. V gave up 4 bases and J gave up 5 bases; unmatched junction bases: 2. The CDR3 loop spans 15 amino acids. The CDR3 sequence: CASSGGLAGVDTQYF. The CDR3 DNA reads TGTGCCAGCAGTGGGGGACTAGCGGGAGTAGATACGCAGTATTTT.

The chain combines TRBV7-3 with TRBJ2-3, with D perhaps matching TRBD2 (6 bases). Germline loops: CDR1 SGHTA, CDR2 FQGTGA. CDR3 length: 16 residues. Trimming pared 8 bases from V and 4 bases from J, leaving 22 bases between. CDR3 sequence: CASASLIAEGPDTQYF. The CDR3, as DNA: TGTGCCAGCGCTAGCCTAATAGCGGAGGGCCCAGATACGCAGTATTTT.

The V call is TRBV6-5, the J call TRBJ2-7, with TRBD1 matching over 8 bases. The V and J ends lost 2 bases and 5 bases, in that order; junction bases with no gene match: 11. Germline lookup yields CDR1 MNHEY and CDR2 SVGAGI. This CDR3 has 16 amino acids. The CDR3 DNA reads as TGTGCCAGCAGTTACCGCGTCCGTGCAGGGGGCGACGAGCAGTACTTC. Translated: CASSYRVRAGGDEQYF.

The CDR3 loop reads CAWKGQGTNQPQHF. The DNA of the CDR3 is TGTGCCTGGAAGGGACAGGGGACCAATCAGCCCCAGCATTTT. The V and J genes are TRBV30 and TRBJ1-5; 10 positions agree with TRBD1. Germline V gives CDR1 GTSNPN, CDR2 SVGIG (reference sequence). The CDR3 totals 14 residues. V was clipped by 4 bases and J by 3 bases; unmatched bases: 3.

V usage is TRBV3-1 (or the pseudogene TRBV3-2) and J usage is TRBJ2-5; 14 bases align to TRBD2. The CDR3 runs to 16 residues. Germline CDR1 and CDR2: LGHDT and YNNKEL (reference sequence). Trimming at V came to 2 bases and at J to 3 bases, leaving 2 bases not matched to a gene. CDR3: CASSQRLAGGEETQYF. The CDR3 DNA reads as TGTGCCAGCAGCCAAAGACTAGCGGGAGGGGAAGAGACCCAGTACTTC.

The gene calls are TRBV25-1 and TRBJ2-1; TRBD2 matches 9 bases. The ends lost 7 bases at V and 8 bases at J; junction bases unmatched: 6. Germline loops: CDR1 MGHDK, CDR2 SYGVNS. CDR3 length equals 13 residues. The CDR3 region has the DNA TGTGCCAGCAACCGACTAGCGGACGATGAGCAGTTCTTC. Translated: CASNRLADDEQFF.

This clone was seen a single time. In DNA form, the CDR3 reads TGTGCCAGCAGCCCCGTGGGCGCAGACACTGAAGCTTTCTTT. Protein sequence: CASSPVGADTEAFF. V and J are TRBV3-1 (or the pseudogene TRBV3-2) and TRBJ1-1; D uncertain. The CDR3 is made up of 14 amino acids. V lost 4 bases and J lost 3, with 12 bases in between. Looked up from germline, CDR1 is LGHDT and CDR2 is YNNKEL (reference sequence).

The chain uses TRBV29-1 and TRBJ2-1, with a weak D call TRBD2 (6 bases). V lost 1 base, J lost 9 bases, and 22 bases lay in between. The V gene's germline CDR1 is SQVTM and CDR2 ANQGSEA. The CDR3 length is 16 residues. The CDR3 reads CSVEGLWRGKGLEQFF. In DNA form, the CDR3 reads TGCAGCGTTGAAGGCCTATGGCGGGGTAAGGGGCTTGAGCAGTTCTTC.

The chain is built from TRBV21-1 and TRBJ1-6. TRBV21-1 is classified as a pseudogene. CDR3 length equals 13 residues. Here the CDR3 DNA reads TGTGCCAGCAGTGGACTGACCAATTCACCCCTCCACTTT. Its protein product is CASSGLTNSPLHF.

This clone has a handful of counts. The chain carries TRBV7-9 and TRBJ2-3; possible D gene TRBD2, 6 bases. From germline, CDR1 is SEHNR and CDR2 FQNEAQ (reference sequence). V gave up 7 bases and J gave up 0 bases, with 8 bases separating them. This CDR3 is built from 13 residues. This chain's CDR3 is CASTSASTDTQYF. The CDR3 region has the DNA TGTGCCAGCACTAGCGCTAGCACAGATACGCAGTATTTT.

The chain uses TRBV4-1 and TRBJ1-5; D is unclear. The germline CDR1 and CDR2 sequences are MGHRA and YSYEKL. V lost 0 bases and J lost 5, with 5 bases in between. CDR3 size: 13 residues. CDR3 DNA: TGCGCCAGCAGCCAAGACGGAGATCAGCCCCAGCATTTT. Translating gives CASSQDGDQPQHF.

The rearrangement uses TRBV2 and TRBJ2-2; 9 bases are a match to TRBD1. This CDR3 spans 15 amino acids. In germline, CDR1 is SNHLY, CDR2 FYNNEI. Trimming removed 8 bases from V and 5 bases from J; junction bases left unmatched: 9. In DNA, the CDR3 is TGTGCCAGCTCGCGGGACAGGGTCAGTACCGGGGAGCTGTTTTTT. Its translation is CASSRDRVSTGELFF.

J is TRBJ1-1 and V is TRBV29-1, with D maybe TRBD1 (6 bases). The CDR3 is 13 amino acids. The V end was cut by 7 bases, the J end by 3 bases, with 15 bases between. CDR1 and CDR2 from the germline V gene are SQVTM and ANQGSEA. In DNA, the CDR3 is TGCAGCGCCGGGGGGGGCCTTGACACTGAAGCTTTCTTT. Translating it yields CSAGGGLDTEAFF.

The chain employs TRBV19 and TRBJ1-1; 7 nucleotides line up with TRBD1. In germline, CDR1 is LNHDA, CDR2 SQIVND (reference sequence). Unmatched junction bases numbered 8, after V lost 5 bases and J lost 5 bases. The CDR3 length is 14 residues. The CDR3 region is CASSPTTGRTEAFF. The DNA for the CDR3 is TGTGCCAGTAGTCCTACGACAGGGCGTACTGAAGCTTTCTTT.

The rearrangement uses TRBV5-4 and TRBJ1-5; D may be TRBD1 (5 bases). The CDR3 is 12 residues long. Germline V gene data show CDR1 as SGHNT and CDR2 as YYREEE (reference sequence). The V end was cut by 4 bases, the J end by 6 bases, with 8 bases between. Here the CDR3 DNA reads TGTGCCAGCAGCGAAGGGGCTCAGCCCCAGCATTTT. Protein sequence: CASSEGAQPQHF. The whole variable domain, remainder taken from reference TRBV5-4 and TRBJ1-5, is ETGVTQSPTHLIKTRGQQVTLRCSSQSGHNTVSWYQQALGQGPQFIFQYYREEENGRGNFPPRFSGLQFPNYSSELNVNALELDDSALYLCASSEGAQPQHFGDGTRLSIL.

The CDR3 sequence is CASSAGSLTSNEKLFF. CDR3 coding DNA: TGTGCCAGCAGTGCCGGGTCTCTGACTTCTAATGAAAAACTGTTTTTT. The rearrangement links TRBV2 to TRBJ1-4; D uncertain. The CDR3 is 16 residues long. The germline gives CDR1 SNHLY, CDR2 FYNNEI. Trimming shortened V by 4 bases and J by 3 bases, and 15 bases separated the two germline ends.

The rearrangement uses TRBV6-5 and TRBJ2-2; D is perhaps TRBD2 (5 bases). The V and J ends lost 4 bases and 0 bases respectively, with 9 bases between them. The germline V gene encodes CDR1 MNHEY and CDR2 SVGAGI. The CDR3 loop spans 15 amino acids. The CDR3 nucleotides read TGTGCCAGCAGTTTTAGCGTATCGAACACCGGGGAGCTGTTTTTT. Translation: CASSFSVSNTGELFF.

This rearrangement joins TRBV6-5 to TRBJ1-2, with TRBD1 identical over 9 bases. CDR3 size: 14 residues. V shed 0 bases and J 7 bases; nucleotides not matched to a gene: 3. Germline-derived CDR1 and CDR2 are MNHEY and SVGAGI. CDR3 in amino acids: CASSYSDRGFGYTF. The CDR3 region has the DNA TGTGCCAGCAGTTACTCCGACAGGGGGTTTGGCTACACCTTC.

This clone was detected only a few times. This rearrangement joins TRBV19 to TRBJ2-1; 11 positions agree with TRBD2. Unmatched junction bases numbered 5, after V lost 3 bases and J lost 1 base. Germline CDR1 and CDR2: LNHDA and SQIVND (reference sequence). The CDR3 is made up of 17 amino acids. CDR3 coding DNA: TGTGCCAGTAGTATTAGCGGGAGGGCCGTGTCCTACAATGAGCAGTTCTTC. It encodes CASSISGRAVSYNEQFF. Complete variable domain (other parts from reference TRBV19 and TRBJ2-1): DGGITQSPKYLFRKEGQNVTLSCEQNLNHDAMYWYRQDPGQGLRLIYYSQIVNDFQKGDIAEGYSVSREKKESFPLTVTSAQKNPTAFYLCASSISGRAVSYNEQFFGPGTRLTVL.

The chain links TRBV30 to TRBJ1-5, with a tentative D call TRBD1 (6 bases). The V end lost 1 base, the J end lost 0 bases, and 13 bases lay between the germline ends. Germline assignment: CDR1 GTSNPN and CDR2 SVGIG (reference sequence). This CDR3 contains 16 residues. This chain's CDR3 is CAWSGGTGTSNQPQHF. CDR3 DNA sequence: TGTGCCTGGAGTGGGGGTACAGGGACTAGCAATCAGCCCCAGCATTTT.

V is TRBV9 and J is TRBJ2-7; 9 bases map to TRBD2. The CDR3 totals 17 residues. Per germline, CDR1 SGDLS and CDR2 YYNGEE. V trimming: 4 bases; J trimming: 3 bases; junction bases outside the gene matches: 14. Here the CDR3 reads CASSPPKSIAGDYEQYF. The CDR3 nucleotides are TGTGCCAGCAGCCCCCCCAAATCAATAGCGGGAGACTACGAGCAGTACTTC. Filled out from reference TRBV9 and TRBJ2-7, the complete variable domain reads DSGVTQTPKHLITATGQRVTLRCSPRSGDLSVYWYQQSLDQGLQFLIQYYNGEERAKGNILERFSAQQFPDLHSELNLSSLELGDSALYFCASSPPKSIAGDYEQYFGPGTRLTVT.

V is TRBV6-5 and J is TRBJ1-2, with D perhaps TRBD1 (6 bases). Germline V CDR1 and CDR2: MNHEY, SVGAGI. CDR3 length: 15 residues. Trimming took 6 bases from V and 0 from J, leaving 14 bases between them. The CDR3 DNA reads TGTGCCAGCAGCCCAACAGGGTCCACTAACTATGGCTACACCTTC. Translating it yields CASSPTGSTNYGYTF.

This clone was recorded once. The V call is TRBV3-1 (or the pseudogene TRBV3-2), the J call TRBJ2-7; TRBD2 matches 10 bases. CDR1 is LGHDT and CDR2 is YNNKEL in the germline V gene (reference sequence). V was pared by 0 bases and J by 0 bases, with 2 bases of the junction left unmatched. There are 16 residues in the CDR3. CDR3 region: CASSQDEREGSYEQYF. CDR3 DNA sequence: TGTGCCAGCAGCCAAGATGAGCGGGAGGGCTCCTACGAGCAGTACTTC.

The genes are TRBV28 and TRBJ1-1; TRBD1 agrees at 7 bases. Looked up from germline, CDR1 is MDHEN and CDR2 is SYDVKM. V shed 3 bases and J 0 bases; nucleotides not matched to a gene: 7. The CDR3 covers 16 residues. The CDR3 DNA reads as TGTGCCAGCAGTTTCGGGCAGGGGGGAATGAACACTGAAGCTTTCTTT. As protein: CASSFGQGGMNTEAFF.

The chain is built from TRBV19 and TRBJ2-5; TRBD2 might be the D (6 bases). This CDR3 contains 14 residues. Germline values: CDR1 LNHDA, CDR2 SQIVND (reference sequence). The V and J ends lost 4 bases and 2 bases respectively, with 11 bases between them. The CDR3 nucleotides read TGTGCCAGTAGTAGGGACGGGGGACAAGAGACCCAGTACTTC. Protein product: CASSRDGGQETQYF.

The chain joins TRBV4-2 to TRBJ2-7; 7 nucleotides agree with TRBD2. The CDR3 totals 15 residues. V lost 4 bases, J lost 4 bases, and 10 bases stayed unmatched. The V gene's germline CDR1 is LGHNA and CDR2 YNFKEQ. The CDR3 bases are TGTGCCAGCAGCCCCCGAGGCAGGGAGGGGTACGAGCAGTACTTC. Translated, it gives CASSPRGREGYEQYF.